The count of the clone carrying this T cell receptor beta chain is one. This sample is drawn from a study of long-term antiretroviral therapy in people with HIV. V dropped 5 bases and J dropped 6; count of bases not matched to a gene: 16. The germline CDR1 and CDR2 sequences are SGHRS and YFSETQ. The CDR3 contains 16 residues. The libraries were made with immunoSEQ v3.0 at survey level. The method was immunoSEQ multiplex PCR; TCRdb's version includes in-frame clones alone and lacks a portion of them. The sample includes 23,000 or so clones, around four fifths of them seen just once. A minimum of one pre-ART and two post-ART PBMC samples existed for each donor. Clinicians in the United States treated all participants with HIV.

The sequenced sample was unsorted PBMCs, obtained around 4.5 years after starting antiretroviral therapy. This clonotype was obtained from a man aged 25-45 years with HIV. The genes are TRBV5-1 and TRBJ1-2; TRBD1 agrees at 7 bases. Written as DNA, the CDR3 is TGCGCCAGCAGAACCGACATTTCCAGGGGGTGGCATGGCTACACCTTC. As protein: CASRTDISRGWHGYTF.